Given below is one T cell receptor (beta chain) in context. The sample belongs to a study of blood T cell repertoires in COVID-19. Only in-frame clones appear in the TCRdb table, and some are missing; sequencing was by immunoSEQ multiplex PCR. The sample shows 150,000 to 200,000 clones, 80% to 90% of them seen only once. The ends lost 1 base at V and 3 bases at J; junction bases unmatched: 3. CDR1 is SGHRS and CDR2 is YFSETQ in the germline V gene. There are 15 residues in the CDR3. The origin of this receptor is a woman aged 70-85 years with COVID-19, enrolled during active disease. Sequencing was done on a sample of peripheral blood. V gene TRBV5-1 combines with J gene TRBJ2-2, with 7 bases aligning to TRBD2. Here the CDR3 DNA reads TGCGCCAGCAGCTTGCCGGGAGGCGACACCGGGGAGCTGTTTTTT. Amino acid sequence: CASSLPGGDTGELFF.